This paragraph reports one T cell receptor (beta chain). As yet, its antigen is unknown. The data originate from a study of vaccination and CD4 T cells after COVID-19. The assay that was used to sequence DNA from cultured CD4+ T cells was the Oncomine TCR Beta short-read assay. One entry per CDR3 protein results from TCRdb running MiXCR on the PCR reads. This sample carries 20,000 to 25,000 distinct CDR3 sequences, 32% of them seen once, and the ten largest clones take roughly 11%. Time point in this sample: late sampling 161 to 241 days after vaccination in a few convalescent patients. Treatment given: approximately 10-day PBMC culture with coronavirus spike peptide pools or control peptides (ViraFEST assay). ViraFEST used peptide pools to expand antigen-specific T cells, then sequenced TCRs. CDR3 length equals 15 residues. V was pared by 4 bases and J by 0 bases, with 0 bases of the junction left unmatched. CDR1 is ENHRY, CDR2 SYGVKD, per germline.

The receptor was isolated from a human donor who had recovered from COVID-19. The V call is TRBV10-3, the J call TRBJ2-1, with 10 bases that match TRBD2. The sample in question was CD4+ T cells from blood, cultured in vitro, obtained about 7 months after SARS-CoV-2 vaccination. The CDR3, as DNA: TGTGCCATCAGTGCTAGCGGGAGCTCCTACAATGAGCAGTTCTTC. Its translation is CAISASGSSYNEQFF.